The 20 T cell receptor beta chains below were found in one sample sequenced in a study of T-cell reconstitution after alpha-beta-depleted transplantation in children. Preparation of the TCRbeta library used unique molecular identifiers. TCRdb recomputed calls from the PCR reads with MiXCR, one row per CDR3 protein. The sample consists of approximately 400,000 distinct CDR3 sequences, 11% of them appearing once. The sample here was PBMCs from the stem cell graft donor, taken from the stem cell graft. The receptors were gathered from a human donor who donated a stem cell graft to a child with acute myeloid leukemia.

This clonotype was counted a single time. The chain recombines TRBV10-3 with TRBJ2-1; D is uncertain. V lost 4 bases and J 4 bases, leaving 8 bases between the germline ends. The CDR3 runs to 13 residues. The germline V gene encodes CDR1 ENHRY and CDR2 SYGVKD. CDR3 region: CAISAPPYNEQFF. The DNA of the CDR3 is TGTGCCATCAGTGCTCCCCCATACAATGAGCAGTTCTTC.

This clonotype was detected many times. V is TRBV2 and J is TRBJ2-4; the D gene could be TRBD1 or TRBD2 (6 bases each). Germline CDR1 is SNHLY and CDR2 is FYNNEI. The CDR3 contains 15 residues. V was clipped by 8 bases and J by 5 bases, with 19 bases between them. The CDR3 here is CASEGRTDSQNIQYF. The CDR3 DNA reads as TGTGCCAGCGAGGGGAGGACGGACAGCCAAAACATTCAGTACTTC.

This chain links TRBV12-3 or TRBV12-4 with TRBJ2-1, with a tentative D call TRBD2 (5 bases). V gave up 5 bases and J gave up 9 bases, with 17 bases separating them. The CDR3 has 14 amino acids. The CDR3 sequence is CASSPSTNVGEQFF. The DNA of the CDR3 is TGTGCCAGCAGTCCTTCGACTAATGTGGGTGAGCAGTTCTTC.

This clonotype showed up just a few times. V gene TRBV24-1 combines with J gene TRBJ2-1, with TRBD1 identical over 10 bases. The J segment lost 3 bases and the V segment lost 4 bases, leaving 5 bases of the junction unmatched. Germline assignment: CDR1 KGHDR and CDR2 SFDVKD. The CDR3 runs to 16 residues. The CDR3 region has the DNA TGTGCCACCAGTGACTCCGGGACAGGGGACTACAATGAGCAGTTCTTC. It specifies CATSDSGTGDYNEQFF.

This sequence joins TRBV20-1 and TRBJ2-3; D is unresolved. This CDR3 spans 12 amino acids. The V gene's germline CDR1 is DFQATT and CDR2 SNEGSKA (reference sequence). Trimming shortened V by 6 bases and J by 4 bases, and 11 bases separated the two germline ends. Here the CDR3 DNA reads TGCAGTGCACCCCTAATGGCAGATACGCAGTATTTT. Its translation: CSAPLMADTQYF.

The V and J genes are TRBV11-1 and TRBJ2-6, with TRBD1 identical over 7 bases. The germline V gene has CDR1 SGHAT and CDR2 FQDESV (reference sequence). The CDR3 consists of 18 residues. With V trimmed by 3 bases and J by 0 bases, 8 bases remained unmatched. DNA of the CDR3: TGTGCCAGCAGCTTTAGGGACAGACTTTTCTCTGGGGCCAACGTCCTGACTTTC. The encoded protein is CASSFRDRLFSGANVLTF.

This clonotype was picked up many times. This rearrangement joins TRBV2 to TRBJ2-5; 9 bases agree with TRBD1. The CDR3 totals 15 residues. Germline V gene data show CDR1 as SNHLY and CDR2 as FYNNEI. Trimming removed 3 bases from V and 3 bases from J; junction bases left unmatched: 5. CDR3 nucleotides: TGTGCCAGCAGTGATTCCGGGACAGGGAAAGAGACCCAGTACTTC. Encoded protein: CASSDSGTGKETQYF.

This clonotype was seen a few times. This rearrangement joins TRBV20-1 to TRBJ1-4, with 7 bases lining up with TRBD1. This CDR3 is built from 14 residues. The ends lost 5 bases at V and 3 bases at J; junction bases unmatched: 6. Germline V lookup: CDR1 DFQATT, CDR2 SNEGSKA (reference sequence). The CDR3 region has the DNA TGCAGTGCTGGCGAGGGGGCAGCTAATGAAAAACTGTTTTTT. It translates to CSAGEGAANEKLFF.

This clonotype was picked up a small number of times. The V call is TRBV5-1, the J call TRBJ2-3; tentatively, D is TRBD2 (5 bases). Germline assignment: CDR1 SGHRS and CDR2 YFSETQ. Trimming pared 0 bases from V and 6 bases from J, leaving 14 bases between. The CDR3 runs 15 residues. The CDR3 sequence: CASSLGSWELDTQYF. CDR3 coding DNA: TGCGCCAGCAGCTTGGGATCGTGGGAGTTGGATACGCAGTATTTT.

In this sample, this clonotype turned up many times. The rearrangement uses TRBV7-2 and TRBJ2-5; TRBD2 matches 8 bases. V lost 5 bases and J lost 4; bases outside the gene matches: 9. This CDR3 comprises 15 residues. Germline V gene lookup returns CDR1 SGHTA and CDR2 FQGNSA. For the CDR3, the DNA is TGTGCCAGCAGCCTAAGAGCGGGAGAAGGAGAGACCCAGTACTTC. Protein sequence: CASSLRAGEGETQYF.

This clonotype appeared a few times. V gene TRBV20-1 combines with J gene TRBJ2-1; TRBD2 matches 13 bases. Germline values: CDR1 DFQATT, CDR2 SNEGSKA (reference sequence). V was pared by 5 bases and J by 6 bases, with 4 bases of the junction left unmatched. This CDR3 has 14 residues. CDR3 nucleotide sequence: TGCAGTGCTCCACTAGCGGGAGGGACCAATGAGCAGTTCTTC. Translating gives CSAPLAGGTNEQFF.

Many counts were recorded for this clonotype. CDR3 sequence (DNA): TGTGCCAGCAGCTTAGATGTGTGGAGCTCCTACGAGCAGTACTTC. Amino acid sequence: CASSLDVWSSYEQYF. This sequence joins TRBV7-9 and TRBJ2-7; D remains unclear. The CDR3 loop spans 15 amino acids. The germline V and J ends were trimmed by 1 base and 0 bases, with 10 bases remaining between them. The germline CDR1 and CDR2 sequences are SEHNR and FQNEAQ (reference sequence).

This clonotype occurred a few times. The chain joins TRBV7-9 to TRBJ2-7, with D possibly being TRBD1 (6 bases). CDR1 is SEHNR, CDR2 FQNEAQ, per germline (reference sequence). The ends were cut back, 6 bases at V and 2 bases at J, with 23 bases in the middle. The CDR3 spans 17 residues. The CDR3: CASSPYPSQGFAYEQYF. The CDR3 DNA follows: TGTGCCAGCAGTCCTTATCCTTCACAGGGCTTCGCCTACGAGCAGTACTTC.

This clonotype was seen a handful of times. The CDR3 is CSAHVAGGPDTQYF. In DNA, the CDR3 is TGCAGTGCTCACGTAGCGGGAGGCCCAGATACGCAGTATTTT. V usage is TRBV20-1 and J usage is TRBJ2-3, with 10 bases fitting TRBD2. With 5 bases clipped from V and 4 bases from J, the junction kept 6 bases outside the gene matches. CDR1 and CDR2 from the germline V gene are DFQATT and SNEGSKA (reference sequence). The CDR3 is 14 amino acids.

The chain joins TRBV24-1 to TRBJ2-2; 9 bases fit TRBD1. CDR3 length equals 15 residues. CDR1 and CDR2 (germline): KGHDR, SFDVKD. The J segment lost 6 bases and the V segment lost 7 bases, leaving 8 bases of the junction unmatched. CDR3: CATSPGQGISGELFF. The CDR3 bases are TGTGCCACCAGCCCGGGACAGGGAATATCCGGGGAGCTGTTTTTT.

This clonotype was seen more than once but under ten times. J is TRBJ2-1 and V is TRBV5-1; D may correspond to TRBD1 or TRBD2 (6 bases each). Germline CDR1 SGHRS, CDR2 YFSETQ. The CDR3 contains 15 residues. Trimming took 4 bases from V and 6 from J, leaving 17 bases between them. The CDR3, as DNA: TGCGCCAGCAGCCGGGAGCAGGGGATCGGCAATGAGCAGTTCTTC. It encodes CASSREQGIGNEQFF.

V and J are TRBV5-1 and TRBJ1-1, with D uncertain. The CDR3 contains 14 residues. V shed 1 base and J shed 5 bases, with 12 bases lying between them. From germline, CDR1 is SGHRS and CDR2 YFSETQ. The CDR3: CASSLRSTRTEAFF. Written as DNA, the CDR3 is TGCGCCAGCAGCTTGCGCAGCACACGAACTGAAGCTTTCTTT.

This clonotype was seen at least ten times. The chain combines TRBV4-1 with TRBJ2-4; TRBD1 matches at 9 bases. The V and J ends lost 4 bases and 3 bases, in that order; junction bases with no gene match: 7. There are 16 residues in the CDR3. Germline values: CDR1 MGHRA, CDR2 YSYEKL. The CDR3 DNA reads TGCGCCAGCAGCCCTACGGGACAGGGAGTCAAAAACATTCAGTACTTC. Protein product: CASSPTGQGVKNIQYF.

The table lists this clonotype with a few counts. The rearrangement joins TRBV6-5 to TRBJ1-5, with D uncertain. V was clipped by 0 bases and J by 6 bases, with 12 bases between them. Germline V gene lookup returns CDR1 MNHEY and CDR2 SVGAGI. CDR3 length: 15 residues. CDR3 sequence reads: CASSYSVSASQPQHF. DNA for the CDR3: TGTGCCAGCAGTTACTCCGTTTCGGCTTCTCAGCCCCAGCATTTT.

The rearrangement links TRBV20-1 to TRBJ2-3, with 13 positions matching TRBD2. The J segment lost 10 bases and the V segment lost 0 bases, leaving 10 bases of the junction unmatched. This CDR3 comprises 16 residues. In germline, CDR1 is DFQATT, CDR2 SNEGSKA (reference sequence). DNA for the CDR3: TGCAGTGCTAGAGATGGGACTAGCGGGGACAGCGACGCGCAGTATTTT. Translation: CSARDGTSGDSDAQYF.